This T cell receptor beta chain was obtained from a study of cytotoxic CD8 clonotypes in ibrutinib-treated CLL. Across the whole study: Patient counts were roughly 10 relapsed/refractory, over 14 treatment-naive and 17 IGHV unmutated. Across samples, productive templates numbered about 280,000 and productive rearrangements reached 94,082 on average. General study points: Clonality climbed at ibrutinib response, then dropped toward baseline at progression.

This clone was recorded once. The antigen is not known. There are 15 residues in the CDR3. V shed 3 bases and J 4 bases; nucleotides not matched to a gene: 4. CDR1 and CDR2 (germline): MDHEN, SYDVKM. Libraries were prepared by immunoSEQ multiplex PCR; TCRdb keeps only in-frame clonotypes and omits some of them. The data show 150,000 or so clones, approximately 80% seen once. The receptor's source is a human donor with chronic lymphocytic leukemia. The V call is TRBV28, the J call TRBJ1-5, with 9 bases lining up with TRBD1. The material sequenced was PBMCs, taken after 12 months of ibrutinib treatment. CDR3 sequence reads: CASSFGGQGNQPQHF. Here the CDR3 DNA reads TGTGCCAGCAGTTTTGGGGGACAGGGTAATCAGCCCCAGCATTTT.